Presented here are 21 T cell receptor beta chains from one specimen sequenced in a study of T cell changes during pregnancy in multiple sclerosis. The protocol was immunoSEQ multiplex PCR, while the TCRdb copy is restricted to in-frame clones and leaves out a portion. Here the sample spans tens of thousands of clones, around 92% being singletons. Here the sequenced sample was peripheral blood, taken in the third trimester of pregnancy. These receptor sequences come from a female donor in good health, enrolled as a control in a pregnancy study.

CDR3 coding DNA: TGTGCCAGCAGCTTAGCGGGGAGGGGCACAGATACGCAGTATTTT. Translation: CASSLAGRGTDTQYF. The V gene is TRBV11-2, the J gene TRBJ2-3; 7 bases line up with TRBD2. Germline trimming cut 1 base from V and 1 base from J; bases unmatched to any gene: 2. The CDR3 is 15 residues long. Germline V gene sequence: CDR1 SGHAT, CDR2 FQNNGV.

This chain uses TRBV30 with TRBJ2-7, with TRBD1 matching over 9 bases. Germline CDR1 GTSNPN, CDR2 SVGIG (reference sequence). With V trimmed by 5 bases and J by 6 bases, 8 bases remained unmatched. This CDR3 comprises 13 residues. The CDR3 DNA sequence: TGTGCCTGGGAACCGGGACAGGGTCTCGAGCAGTACTTC. This codes for CAWEPGQGLEQYF.

Concerning this clone: One junction end disagrees with the germline gene, perhaps due to a read error. V usage is TRBV7-7 and J usage is TRBJ2-1; D is ambiguous. CDR1 SSHAT and CDR2 FNYEAQ come from the germline V gene (reference sequence). This CDR3 has 11 residues. CDR3 region: CASSSSNEQFF. CDR3 sequence (DNA): TGTGCTAGCAGCTCCTCGAATGAGCAGTTCTTC.

This clone was found once. The gene calls are TRBV19 and TRBJ1-4, with D possibly matching TRBD1 (5 bases). Trimming took off 0 bases at V and 4 bases at J, with 12 bases between the two ends. This CDR3 is 16 amino acids long. Germline V CDR1 and CDR2: LNHDA, SQIVND (reference sequence). The CDR3 region is CASSIDLDRFNEKLFF. The CDR3 DNA reads as TGTGCCAGTAGTATAGATCTCGACAGATTTAATGAAAAACTGTTTTTT.

The chain carries TRBV6-1 and TRBJ1-1; a possible D gene is TRBD1 (6 bases). Germline V lookup: CDR1 MNHNS, CDR2 SASEGT. This CDR3 is built from 13 residues. Trimming removed 8 bases from V and 5 bases from J, with 15 bases in between. This CDR3 is CASVPGGGTEAFF. For the CDR3, the DNA is TGTGCCAGCGTACCGGGGGGCGGAACTGAAGCTTTCTTT.

The V call is TRBV19, the J call TRBJ1-1, with no clear D. Trimming stripped 9 bases from V and 5 bases from J, with 22 bases between. Germline CDR1 reads LNHDA; CDR2 reads SQIVND (reference sequence). This CDR3 region has 15 residues. CDR3 sequence reads: CASAVPMGVSTEAFF. As DNA, the CDR3 is TGTGCCAGCGCTGTGCCGATGGGCGTATCGACTGAAGCTTTCTTT.

This clone was counted only a few times. Here the CDR3 reads CASSSGTGSYNEQFF. For the CDR3, the DNA is TGTGCCAGCAGTTCCGGGACAGGGTCCTACAATGAGCAGTTCTTC. The chain links TRBV27 to TRBJ2-1; 9 positions agree with TRBD1. Germline assignment: CDR1 MNHEY and CDR2 SMNVEV (reference sequence). V was clipped by 4 bases and J by 1 base; unmatched bases: 2. The CDR3 has 15 residues.

The rearrangement links TRBV27 to TRBJ2-1; 9 nucleotides line up with TRBD1. Germline loops: CDR1 MNHEY, CDR2 SMNVEV (reference sequence). The CDR3 has 19 amino acids. The J segment lost 0 bases and the V segment lost 6 bases, leaving 15 bases of the junction unmatched. Written as DNA, the CDR3 is TGTGCCAGCAGATACCTTCCCTACAGGGGGCTTTACTCCTACAATGAGCAGTTCTTC. It translates to CASRYLPYRGLYSYNEQFF.

A note on this clone: At one of its ends the junction is not consistent with the germline gene, which may arise from a read error. The gene calls are TRBV7-7 and TRBJ2-7; 7 bases fit TRBD1. Germline lookup yields CDR1 SSHAT and CDR2 FNYEAQ (reference sequence). This CDR3 has 15 residues. The CDR3: CASSRDTGDSYEQYF. CDR3 in DNA: TGTGCTAGCAGCCGTGATACAGGGGACTCCTACGAGCAGTACTTC.

V gene TRBV5-4 combines with J gene TRBJ1-1, with D possibly matching TRBD1 (6 bases). Germline V CDR1 and CDR2: SGHNT, YYREEE (reference sequence). CDR3 size: 14 residues. V was pared by 1 base and J by 5 bases, with 12 bases between. The CDR3 spells CASSLQGGRTEAFF. CDR3 coding DNA: TGTGCCAGCAGCTTGCAAGGGGGTAGAACTGAAGCTTTCTTT.

This chain uses TRBV5-1 with TRBJ2-7; D not resolved. The CDR3 is 14 amino acids. The V end lost 7 bases, the J end lost 4 bases, and 18 bases lay between the germline ends. Germline V gives CDR1 SGHRS, CDR2 YFSETQ. The CDR3 region is CASGEGQRVYEQYF. In DNA form, the CDR3 reads TGCGCCAGCGGCGAAGGTCAGCGAGTTTACGAGCAGTACTTC.

V usage is TRBV30 and J usage is TRBJ1-5; D gene uncertain. The CDR3 spans 13 residues. The germline gives CDR1 GTSNPN, CDR2 SVGIG (reference sequence). The V gene lost 3 bases and the J gene lost 5 bases, with 11 bases spanning the gap. The CDR3 loop reads CAWSDRRDQPQHF. CDR3 DNA: TGTGCCTGGAGCGACCGACGGGATCAGCCCCAGCATTTT.

The V call is TRBV19, the J call TRBJ1-6; 7 bases match TRBD1. The V gene end was trimmed by 4 bases and the J gene end by 8 bases; junction bases not matched to a gene: 2. The CDR3 contains 13 residues. The germline gives CDR1 LNHDA, CDR2 SQIVND (reference sequence). CDR3 bases: TGTGCCAGTAGTACAGGGGGATATTCACCCCTCCACTTT. Protein sequence: CASSTGGYSPLHF.

This clone was found once. The chain uses TRBV10-3 and TRBJ2-2; the match to TRBD1 covers 9 bases. The junction had 2 bases not matched to a gene; V was cut back by 2 bases and J by 7 bases. The CDR3 has 14 residues. Germline V gives CDR1 ENHRY, CDR2 SYGVKD. The CDR3, as DNA: TGTGCCATCAGTGAGACAGGGGGCGGCGGGGAGCTGTTTTTT. Translated: CAISETGGGGELFF.

The chain has TRBV5-6 and TRBJ2-1; 8 bases are a match to TRBD1. CDR3 size: 14 residues. CDR1 SGHDT and CDR2 YYEEEE come from the germline V gene. Trimming took 3 bases from V and 7 from J; bases not matched to a gene: 6. CDR3 nucleotides: TGTGCCAGCAGCTGGGGACAGGTCGGGAATGAGCAGTTCTTC. This gives the protein CASSWGQVGNEQFF.

The rearrangement joins TRBV5-8 to TRBJ2-1; 7 positions match TRBD1. The V and J ends lost 0 bases and 4 bases, in that order; junction bases with no gene match: 4. The germline gives CDR1 SGHTS, CDR2 YDEGEE. The CDR3 is 15 amino acids. The CDR3 nucleotides are TGTGCCAGCAGCTTGGACAGGGGCAAGTACAATGAGCAGTTCTTC. As protein: CASSLDRGKYNEQFF.

Worth noting for this clone: The junction departs from germline at one end; a sequencing error may be responsible. V is TRBV28 and J is TRBJ1-3; D perhaps matches TRBD1 (5 bases). Germline V CDR1 and CDR2: MDHEN, SYDVKM. The CDR3 covers 13 residues. CDR3: CASSPVGVNAIYF. The CDR3, as DNA: TGTGCCAGCAGCCCCGTAGGGGTAAACGCCATATATTTT.

J is TRBJ1-1 and V is TRBV28; D ambiguous. The CDR3 runs 15 residues. Trimming took 3 bases from V and 1 from J, leaving 12 bases between them. Germline V gene data show CDR1 as MDHEN and CDR2 as SYDVKM. CDR3: CASSLGRGRNTEAFF. The CDR3 DNA is TGTGCCAGCAGTTTGGGGAGAGGTAGGAACACTGAAGCTTTCTTT.

The chain couples TRBV27 to TRBJ2-6, with D possibly TRBD1 on 6 matching bases. Looked up from germline, CDR1 is MNHEY and CDR2 is SMNVEV (reference sequence). The CDR3 extends over 17 amino acids. Trimming pared 5 bases from V and 0 bases from J, leaving 14 bases between. Here the CDR3 DNA reads TGTGCCAGCAGTGTACAGGGTTTCGGCTCTGGGGCCAACGTCCTGACTTTC. This gives the protein CASSVQGFGSGANVLTF.

The chain couples TRBV4-1 to TRBJ2-6; 9 bases align to TRBD1. This CDR3 has 17 amino acids. The ends lost 4 bases at V and 2 bases at J; junction bases unmatched: 6. CDR1 is MGHRA and CDR2 is YSYEKL in the germline V gene. The CDR3 nucleotides are TGCGCCAGCAGCCTAGAACAGGGGGCGGCTGGGGCCAACGTCCTGACTTTC. Residues: CASSLEQGAAGANVLTF.

The chain combines TRBV27 with TRBJ2-3; D gene unclear. The CDR3 totals 14 residues. The germline V and J ends were trimmed by 2 bases and 5 bases, with 11 bases remaining between them. CDR1 MNHEY and CDR2 SMNVEV come from the germline V gene (reference sequence). The CDR3 sequence: CASSLLRFEDTQYF. The CDR3 nucleotides read TGTGCCAGCAGTTTACTGAGGTTTGAAGATACGCAGTATTTT.